A single sample is the source of the 9 T cell receptor beta chains below, sequenced in a study of shared clonotypes between healthy human individuals. The table came from immunoSEQ multiplex PCR; TCRdb's copy has only in-frame clones and leaves some out. Of about 680,000 clones listed, around three quarters are singletons. The sequenced sample consisted of memory CD4+ T cells sorted from blood. Subset in this sample: CD45RA-negative fraction. All receptors come from a woman aged 25 to 39 in good health.

This clone appeared a single time. The chain carries TRBV4-1 and TRBJ2-5; TRBD2 aligns across 11 bases. The CDR3 spans 18 residues. CDR1 MGHRA and CDR2 YSYEKL come from the germline V gene. After removal of 4 bases from V and 5 bases from J, the junction contained 15 bases not matched to a gene. CDR3 DNA: TGCGCCAGCAGCCCCCCACCTGGGCTAGCGGGAGGTGGGGAGACCCAGTACTTC. Protein product: CASSPPPGLAGGGETQYF.

The rearrangement joins TRBV27 to TRBJ2-7, with D possibly being TRBD1 (6 bases). Germline CDR1 reads MNHEY; CDR2 reads SMNVEV (reference sequence). V was pared by 5 bases and J by 3 bases, with 14 bases between. This CDR3 has 14 amino acids. The CDR3 region is CASSQSQGIYEQYF. DNA for the CDR3: TGTGCCAGCAGTCAGTCACAGGGTATCTACGAGCAGTACTTC.

The genes are TRBV7-7 and TRBJ1-1; the D is unclear. CDR3 length: 13 amino acids. Germline-derived CDR1 and CDR2 are SSHAT and FNYEAQ (reference sequence). V lost 2 bases and J lost 1, with 5 bases in between. The CDR3 DNA sequence: TGTGCCAGCAGCTTACAATGGAACACTGAAGCTTTCTTT. Protein sequence: CASSLQWNTEAFF. Variable domain in full (rest from reference TRBV7-7 and TRBJ1-1): GAGVSQSPRYKVTKRGQDVTLRCDPISSHATLYWYQQALGQGPEFLTYFNYEAQPDKSGLPSDRFSAERPEGSISTLTIQRTEQRDSAMYRCASSLQWNTEAFFGQGTRLTVV.

The V and J genes are TRBV28 and TRBJ1-5, with TRBD1 identical over 7 bases. Germline CDR1 and CDR2: MDHEN and SYDVKM. The junction had 4 bases not matched to a gene; V was cut back by 6 bases and J by 2 bases. The CDR3 is 14 amino acids. In nucleotides, the CDR3 is TGTGCCAGCAGAGATACAGGGGGCAATCAGCCCCAGCATTTT. It yields the protein CASRDTGGNQPQHF.

The rearrangement joins TRBV29-1 to TRBJ2-7; a possible D gene is TRBD1 (5 bases). Trimming cost V 4 bases and J 2 bases, with 12 bases left between them. The CDR3 loop spans 13 amino acids. Germline V CDR1 and CDR2: SQVTM, ANQGSEA. The CDR3 protein is CSVGDSVPYEQYF. The CDR3 nucleotides are TGCAGCGTTGGAGACAGCGTACCCTACGAGCAGTACTTC.

V and J are TRBV5-1 and TRBJ2-7; perhaps TRBD1 as D (5 bases). Germline V CDR1 and CDR2: SGHRS, YFSETQ. CDR3 length equals 15 residues. Trimming stripped 4 bases from V and 3 bases from J, with 17 bases between. CDR3 DNA: TGCGCCAGCAGCGTGACTCCAGGGTTTCGCTACGAGCAGTACTTC. It yields the protein CASSVTPGFRYEQYF.

V and J are TRBV25-1 and TRBJ2-5, with 7 bases fitting TRBD2. The CDR3 extends over 14 amino acids. The V and J ends lost 2 bases and 4 bases, in that order; junction bases with no gene match: 4. Germline V lookup: CDR1 MGHDK, CDR2 SYGVNS. CDR3 amino acids: CASSEQRDAETQYF. The CDR3, as DNA: TGTGCCAGCAGTGAACAGCGGGATGCAGAGACCCAGTACTTC.

This clone was observed many times. V gene TRBV27 combines with J gene TRBJ2-3; D possibly corresponds to TRBD2 (6 bases). The CDR3 runs to 15 residues. The ends were cut back, 5 bases at V and 6 bases at J, with 18 bases in the middle. The germline V gene encodes CDR1 MNHEY and CDR2 SMNVEV (reference sequence). As DNA, the CDR3 is TGTGCCAGCAGTGGCAGGATAGCGGTAGTTGATACGCAGTATTTT. Its translation: CASSGRIAVVDTQYF.

With respect to this clone: The same CDR3 is also encoded by other DNA sequences in this sample. The gene calls are TRBV7-2 and TRBJ1-5, with D hard to call. V shed 2 bases and J shed 4 bases, with 3 bases lying between them. Germline CDR1 SGHTA, CDR2 FQGNSA. CDR3 size: 12 residues. This chain's CDR3 is CASSLNNQPQHF. DNA for the CDR3: TGTGCCAGCAGCTTAAATAATCAGCCCCAGCATTTT.